The 14 T cell receptor beta chains below all came from one sample that was sequenced in a study of technical replicates of blood from a few donors. Libraries were prepared by immunoSEQ multiplex PCR; TCRdb keeps only in-frame clonotypes and omits some of them. Of 90,000 to 100,000 clones detected, almost 97% appear once; the ten largest clones hold about 0.38%. The specimen sequenced was T cells isolated from PBMCs. The receptors were gathered from a human donor in good health.

The J gene is TRBJ1-2, the V gene TRBV30, with TRBD1 matching 9 bases. This CDR3 region has 14 residues. In germline, CDR1 is GTSNPN, CDR2 SVGIG (reference sequence). V trimming: 5 bases; J trimming: 5 bases; junction bases outside the gene matches: 9. The DNA of the CDR3 is TGTGCCTGGCTAGGGGACAGGGTGGATTATGGCTACACCTTC. Translation gives CAWLGDRVDYGYTF.

This rearrangement joins TRBV14 to TRBJ2-5; D gene ambiguous. The V gene's germline CDR1 is SGHDN and CDR2 FVKESK. V dropped 5 bases and J dropped 2 bases, with 3 bases sitting between them. This CDR3 comprises 11 residues. The DNA for the CDR3 is TGTGCCAGCAGCTATCAAGAGACCCAGTACTTC. As protein: CASSYQETQYF.

This sequence joins TRBV4-3 and TRBJ2-4; the match to TRBD1 covers 8 bases. V was clipped by 0 bases and J by 9 bases; unmatched bases: 7. Germline loops: CDR1 LGHNA, CDR2 YSLEER. This CDR3 has 15 residues. This CDR3 is CASSQDLGTGSIQYF. The CDR3 nucleotides are TGCGCCAGCAGCCAAGATCTAGGGACAGGCTCCATTCAGTACTTC.

The chain links TRBV28 to TRBJ1-2; 9 positions match TRBD1. The CDR3 loop spans 11 amino acids. CDR1 is MDHEN, CDR2 SYDVKM, per germline. V trimming: 8 bases; J trimming: 5 bases; junction bases outside the gene matches: 0. CDR3 DNA sequence: TGTGCCAGCGGGACAGGGTATGGCTACACCTTC. This gives the protein CASGTGYGYTF.

The rearrangement links TRBV6-1 to TRBJ1-1; no clear D gene. Trimming removed 5 bases from V and 0 bases from J, with 7 bases in between. Germline CDR1 MNHNS, CDR2 SASEGT. The CDR3 is 13 amino acids. CDR3: CASSPRVNTEAFF. CDR3 in DNA: TGTGCCAGCAGTCCCCGGGTGAACACTGAAGCTTTCTTT.

This chain connects TRBV19 to TRBJ2-7; 9 bases are a match to TRBD2. The CDR3 contains 16 residues. The ends lost 7 bases at V and 3 bases at J; junction bases unmatched: 13. The V gene's germline CDR1 is LNHDA and CDR2 SQIVND (reference sequence). The CDR3 protein is CASTGPHSGSGYEQYF. CDR3 nucleotides: TGTGCCAGTACCGGACCCCATAGCGGGAGTGGCTACGAGCAGTACTTC.

The table lists this clone with a count of one. The chain uses TRBV27 and TRBJ2-6; D call uncertain. The CDR3 has 14 residues. Looked up from germline, CDR1 is MNHEY and CDR2 is SMNVEV (reference sequence). The V gene lost 7 bases and the J gene lost 2 bases, with 9 bases spanning the gap. The CDR3 here is CASTFTAGANVLTF. DNA of the CDR3: TGTGCCAGCACCTTTACAGCTGGGGCCAACGTCCTGACTTTC.

The rearrangement joins TRBV6-5 to TRBJ2-1; 9 bases align to TRBD1. This CDR3 has 15 amino acids. The germline CDR1 and CDR2 sequences are MNHEY and SVGAGI. V was pared by 5 bases and J by 3 bases, with 5 bases of the junction left unmatched. The DNA for the CDR3 is TGTGCCAGCAGTACCGGGACAGGGTTCTACAATGAGCAGTTCTTC. It codes for CASSTGTGFYNEQFF.

The J gene is TRBJ2-5, the V gene TRBV18; D remains unclear. V gave up 0 bases and J gave up 4 bases, with 3 bases separating them. The CDR3 covers 12 residues. CDR1 is KGHSH, CDR2 LQKENI, per germline. The CDR3 loop is CASSPPSETQYF. The CDR3 DNA is TGTGCCAGCTCACCACCCTCAGAGACCCAGTACTTC.

The V and J genes are TRBV2 and TRBJ2-7, with a tentative D call TRBD1 (6 bases). V was shortened by 2 bases and J by 2 bases, with 31 bases between the two germline ends. Germline values: CDR1 SNHLY, CDR2 FYNNEI. This CDR3 has 21 amino acids. In DNA form, the CDR3 reads TGTGCCAGCAGTGAATCTGATTACAGGGAAGGCAAAAGTTCCTGGGCCTACGAGCAGTACTTC. It specifies CASSESDYREGKSSWAYEQYF.

A single count supports this clone. The chain links TRBV19 to TRBJ2-1, with 8 bases fitting TRBD2. V dropped 2 bases and J dropped 7; count of bases not matched to a gene: 10. CDR1 and CDR2 from the germline V gene are LNHDA and SQIVND (reference sequence). This CDR3 has 16 amino acids. CDR3 nucleotide sequence: TGTGCCAGTAGTATAAGGGCTAGCGGGTACCCTAATGAGCAGTTCTTC. This encodes CASSIRASGYPNEQFF.

The chain couples TRBV5-1 to TRBJ2-7, with D possibly being TRBD1 (6 bases). The germline V gene has CDR1 SGHRS and CDR2 YFSETQ. The V and J ends lost 1 base and 0 bases respectively, with 11 bases between them. CDR3 length: 15 amino acids. The CDR3 loop is CASSLRSDSSYEQYF. CDR3 nucleotides: TGCGCCAGCAGCTTGCGGTCGGACAGCTCCTACGAGCAGTACTTC. Filled out from reference TRBV5-1 and TRBJ2-7, the complete variable domain reads KAGVTQTPRYLIKTRGQQVTLSCSPISGHRSVSWYQQTPGQGLQFLFEYFSETQRNKGNFPGRFSGRQFSNSRSEMNVSTLELGDSALYLCASSLRSDSSYEQYFGPGTRLTVT.

This clone was seen just once. The chain joins TRBV19 to TRBJ2-4; 11 bases line up with TRBD1. CDR1 and CDR2 from the germline V gene are LNHDA and SQIVND (reference sequence). The J segment lost 9 bases and the V segment lost 0 bases, leaving 1 base of the junction unmatched. The CDR3 extends over 14 amino acids. In DNA, the CDR3 is TGTGCCAGTAGTATAGAGGACAGGGGGCGCATTCAGTACTTC. This encodes CASSIEDRGRIQYF.

The J gene is TRBJ2-3, the V gene TRBV18; a possible D gene is TRBD1 (6 bases). Germline V gene data show CDR1 as KGHSH and CDR2 as LQKENI. Trimming took off 3 bases at V and 2 bases at J, with 18 bases between the two ends. This CDR3 spans 17 amino acids. The CDR3 protein is CASSPIWTDPDTDTQYF. The CDR3 region has the DNA TGTGCCAGCTCACCTATCTGGACAGACCCTGACACAGATACGCAGTATTTT. The full variable domain, with the rest looked up from reference TRBV18 and TRBJ2-3, is NAGVMQNPRHLVRRRGQEARLRCSPMKGHSHVYWYRQLPEEGLKFMVYLQKENIIDESGMPKERFSAEFPKEGPSILRIQQVVRGDSAAYFCASSPIWTDPDTDTQYFGPGTRLTVL.